The clone carrying this TCR beta chain has just a few counts. Its cognate antigen is unknown. Every donor provided one heparinised blood draw, which averaged roughly 120 mL. The data stem from a study of beta chain features in type 1 diabetes. Study details: Age and gender were similar between patients and healthy donors, as were cell yields. Researchers looked at over 100,000,000 sorted cells across all samples. Study observations and caveats: Amplification by PCR could prefer shorter templates, with the same effect in patients and controls.

Germline values: CDR1 SNHLY, CDR2 FYNNEI. This CDR3 has 15 residues. With 10 bases clipped from V and 5 bases from J, the junction kept 12 bases outside the gene matches. The study reverse transcribed the entire isolated RNA, so it sequenced expressed TCRB transcripts. Sequencing was performed with immunoSEQ multiplex PCR; in TCRdb, only in-frame clones are kept and a portion is missing. The table records under 800,000 clones, 15% to 18% of them present only once. This clonotype was sampled from a man younger than 30 in good health. The chain joins TRBV2 to TRBJ2-5; 11 bases fit TRBD2. Sequenced: naive CD4+ T cells from blood. The CDR3 sequence is CATRKGLAEGETQYF. CDR3 nucleotides: TGTGCCACCAGAAAGGGACTAGCGGAAGGGGAGACCCAGTACTTC.